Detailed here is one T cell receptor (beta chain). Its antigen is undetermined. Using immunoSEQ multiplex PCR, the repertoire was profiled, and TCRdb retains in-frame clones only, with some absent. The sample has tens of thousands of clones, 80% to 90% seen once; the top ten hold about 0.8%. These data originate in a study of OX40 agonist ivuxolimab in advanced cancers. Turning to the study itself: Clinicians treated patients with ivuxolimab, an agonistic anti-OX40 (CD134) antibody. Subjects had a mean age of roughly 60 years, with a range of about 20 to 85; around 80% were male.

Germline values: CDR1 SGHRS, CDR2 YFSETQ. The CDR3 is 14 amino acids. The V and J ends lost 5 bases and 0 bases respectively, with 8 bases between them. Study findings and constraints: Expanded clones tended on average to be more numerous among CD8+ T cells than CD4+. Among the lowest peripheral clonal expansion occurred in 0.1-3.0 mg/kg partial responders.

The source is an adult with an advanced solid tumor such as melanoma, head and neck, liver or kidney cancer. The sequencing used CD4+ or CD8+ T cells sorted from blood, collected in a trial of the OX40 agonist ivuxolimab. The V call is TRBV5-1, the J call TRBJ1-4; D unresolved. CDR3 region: CASRTDATNEKLFF. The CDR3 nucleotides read TGCGCCAGCAGGACGGATGCAACTAATGAAAAACTGTTTTTT.